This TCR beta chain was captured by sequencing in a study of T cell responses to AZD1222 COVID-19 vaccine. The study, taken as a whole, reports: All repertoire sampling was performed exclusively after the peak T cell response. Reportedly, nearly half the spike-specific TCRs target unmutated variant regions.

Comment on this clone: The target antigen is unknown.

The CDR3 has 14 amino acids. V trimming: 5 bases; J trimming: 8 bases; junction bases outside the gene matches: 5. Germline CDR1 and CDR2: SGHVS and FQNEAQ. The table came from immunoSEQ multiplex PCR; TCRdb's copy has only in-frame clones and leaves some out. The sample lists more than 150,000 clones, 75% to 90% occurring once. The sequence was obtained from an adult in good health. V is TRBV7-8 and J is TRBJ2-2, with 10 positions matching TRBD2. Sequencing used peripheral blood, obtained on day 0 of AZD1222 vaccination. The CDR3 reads CASSRLAGTGELFF. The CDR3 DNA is TGTGCCAGCAGCCGACTAGCGGGTACTGGGGAGCTGTTTTTT.